The rows below give T cell receptor beta chains drawn from one sample of a study of beta chain features in type 1 diabetes. Sequencing used immunoSEQ multiplex PCR; TCRdb keeps in-frame clones, though not all of them. The sample holds 200,000 to 250,000 clones; roughly a tenth are singletons and the top ten take about 1.2%. Sequenced sample: central memory CD4+ T cells from blood. These receptors were obtained from a man aged 18 to 30 in good health. Each CDR3 is given with its conserved first and last residue. A D gene is named only where the DNA matches it firmly. Expanded clones get a size class; other rows say once, few or many, or leave the size out.

d_call clone_size v_call cdr3_aa
- - TRBV25-1 CASSEFGGEMGANVLTF
TRBD2 few TRBV7-3 CASSPRAGAFDNEQFF
TRBD2 few TRBV5-4 CASSKIAGGSYEQYF
- - TRBV5-4 CASSLGTPSSYNEQFF
TRBD2 many TRBV10-3 CAIKTSTQETQYF
- - TRBV13 CASSQTYYTDTQYF
TRBD1 - TRBV18 CASSENRGEQYF
- many TRBV7-2 CASNTPSVKLYF
TRBD2 - TRBV30 CAWRLAGGHVEQYF
- - TRBV9 CASSADRTYEQYF